The 9 T cell receptor beta chains below were found in one sample sequenced in a study of vaccination and CD4 T cells after COVID-19. Sequencing of the DNA from cultured CD4+ T cells was carried out with the Oncomine TCR Beta short-read assay. TCRdb analysed the PCR reads with MiXCR anew, one entry per CDR3 protein. The table records 20,000 or so distinct CDR3 sequences, about 50% of them present only once. The treatment here: approximately nine-day PBMC culture with coronavirus spike peptide pools or control peptides (ViraFEST assay). Their antigens remain unidentified. The sequenced sample was CD4+ T cells from blood, cultured in vitro, obtained after SARS-CoV-2 vaccination. The receptors were gathered from a human donor who had recovered from COVID-19.

The V and J genes are TRBV19 and TRBJ2-7, with TRBD2 matching over 12 bases. V gave up 5 bases and J gave up 6 bases; unmatched junction bases: 8. CDR3 length equals 15 residues. Per the germline V gene, CDR1 is LNHDA and CDR2 is SQIVND (reference sequence). The CDR3 DNA is TGTGCCAGTAGTGTATCCGGACTAGCGGGACTCGAGCAGTACTTC. Translated: CASSVSGLAGLEQYF.

The rearrangement links TRBV11-2 to TRBJ2-2, with 8 nucleotides matching TRBD1. CDR1 SGHAT and CDR2 FQNNGV come from the germline V gene. CDR3 length: 15 amino acids. Losses at the gene ends were 3 bases for V and 7 bases for J; bases not matched to a gene: 7. Here the CDR3 DNA reads TGTGCCAGCAGCTTGTCCAGGGGGCATCACGGGGAGCTGTTTTTT. Translation: CASSLSRGHHGELFF.

The chain joins TRBV6-5 to TRBJ1-1; perhaps TRBD1 as D (5 bases). V was shortened by 0 bases and J by 10 bases, with 9 bases between the two germline ends. Germline CDR1 is MNHEY and CDR2 is SVGAGI. This CDR3 spans 12 amino acids. The CDR3 reads CASSYSRQGAFF. CDR3 DNA: TGTGCCAGCAGTTACTCGAGGCAGGGAGCTTTCTTT.

The V gene is TRBV20-1, the J gene TRBJ2-5; 10 bases agree with TRBD2. J gave up 1 base and V 4 bases, and 6 bases lay outside the gene matches. The CDR3 totals 15 residues. CDR1 is DFQATT, CDR2 SNEGSKA, per germline (reference sequence). CDR3 region: CSATLAGVSQETQYF. The CDR3 DNA sequence: TGCAGTGCTACCCTAGCGGGAGTTTCCCAAGAGACCCAGTACTTC.

In DNA, the CDR3 is TGCAGTGCTAGAGGGGCTCGGGGAAAAGAGACCCAGTACTTC. It codes for CSARGARGKETQYF. The chain carries TRBV20-1 and TRBJ2-5, with D possibly TRBD2 on 5 matching bases. In germline, CDR1 is DFQATT, CDR2 SNEGSKA (reference sequence). The ends were cut back, 1 base at V and 3 bases at J, with 12 bases in the middle. This CDR3 comprises 14 residues.

J is TRBJ1-2 and V is TRBV12-3 or TRBV12-4; 10 positions match TRBD1. The length of the CDR3 is 15 residues. The junction had 9 bases not matched to a gene; V was cut back by 7 bases and J by 4 bases. CDR3 sequence reads: CASTAGQGLGYGYTF. The DNA of the CDR3 is TGTGCCAGCACCGCGGGACAGGGGTTGGGCTATGGCTACACCTTC.

The DNA for the CDR3 is TGTGCCAGCAGTCAAAGACCTTCGGGACTAGTGAATGAGCAGTTCTTC. The encoded protein is CASSQRPSGLVNEQFF. This chain connects TRBV6-2 or TRBV6-3 to TRBJ2-1; 8 bases match TRBD2. Germline CDR1 is MNHEY and CDR2 is SVGEGT. There are 16 residues in the CDR3. Trimming took 5 bases from V and 7 from J; bases not matched to a gene: 13.

This clonotype has only a few counts. The rearrangement uses TRBV4-1 and TRBJ1-6, with a weak D call TRBD1 (6 bases). This CDR3 spans 17 amino acids. V lost 0 bases, J lost 7 bases, and 16 bases lay in between. The germline CDR1 and CDR2 sequences are MGHRA and YSYEKL. The CDR3 sequence is CASSQDRGRGSNSPLHF. CDR3 nucleotide sequence: TGCGCCAGCAGCCAAGATCGAGGCAGGGGATCCAATTCACCCCTCCACTTT.

This chain joins TRBV7-9 and TRBJ1-2, with D possibly matching TRBD1 (5 bases). The germline V and J ends were trimmed by 3 bases and 1 base, with 9 bases remaining between them. This CDR3 comprises 14 residues. Per the germline V gene, CDR1 is SEHNR and CDR2 is FQNEAQ (reference sequence). In nucleotides, the CDR3 is TGTGCCAGCAGCTTTGGGGCGGGTAACTATGGCTACACCTTC. Translation gives CASSFGAGNYGYTF. The full variable domain, in which reference TRBV7-9 and TRBJ1-2 provide the parts outside the CDR3, is DTGVSQNPRHKITKRGQNVTFRCDPISEHNRLYWYRQTLGQGPEFLTYFQNEAQLEKSRLLSDRFSAERPKGSFSTLEIQRTEQGDSAMYLCASSFGAGNYGYTFGSGTRLTVV.